This T cell receptor (beta chain) was observed in a study of OX40 agonist ivuxolimab in advanced cancers. Study summary: Intravenous ivuxolimab at 0.01 to 10 mg/kg was given to patients every 2 weeks. Study observations and caveats: Several nonresponders also turned out to have low normalized T-cell clonal expansion. Clonal expansion was among the lowest in partial responders at 0.1-3.0 mg/kg, especially CD8+. At 0.1 to 3.0 mg/kg, CD4+ and CD8+ blood T cells expanded clonally by week 6.

Germline V lookup: CDR1 LNHDA, CDR2 SQIVND (reference sequence). The CDR3 sequence is 14 residues long. V lost 4 bases and J lost 8, with 14 bases in between. In the case of this clone: The antigen is not known.

Sequenced by immunoSEQ multiplex PCR; TCRdb stores in-frame clones only, minus some. The sample lists roughly 80,000 clones, about 85% occurring once. The TCR originated in an adult with an advanced solid tumor such as melanoma, head and neck, liver or kidney cancer. The chain employs TRBV19 and TRBJ1-4; possible D gene TRBD1, 6 bases. The source was CD4+ or CD8+ T cells sorted from blood, collected in a trial of the OX40 agonist ivuxolimab. The CDR3 coding sequence is TGTGCCAGTAGTAAGCGGGGCCAGGGGGAAAAACTGTTTTTT. This sequence encodes CASSKRGQGEKLFF.